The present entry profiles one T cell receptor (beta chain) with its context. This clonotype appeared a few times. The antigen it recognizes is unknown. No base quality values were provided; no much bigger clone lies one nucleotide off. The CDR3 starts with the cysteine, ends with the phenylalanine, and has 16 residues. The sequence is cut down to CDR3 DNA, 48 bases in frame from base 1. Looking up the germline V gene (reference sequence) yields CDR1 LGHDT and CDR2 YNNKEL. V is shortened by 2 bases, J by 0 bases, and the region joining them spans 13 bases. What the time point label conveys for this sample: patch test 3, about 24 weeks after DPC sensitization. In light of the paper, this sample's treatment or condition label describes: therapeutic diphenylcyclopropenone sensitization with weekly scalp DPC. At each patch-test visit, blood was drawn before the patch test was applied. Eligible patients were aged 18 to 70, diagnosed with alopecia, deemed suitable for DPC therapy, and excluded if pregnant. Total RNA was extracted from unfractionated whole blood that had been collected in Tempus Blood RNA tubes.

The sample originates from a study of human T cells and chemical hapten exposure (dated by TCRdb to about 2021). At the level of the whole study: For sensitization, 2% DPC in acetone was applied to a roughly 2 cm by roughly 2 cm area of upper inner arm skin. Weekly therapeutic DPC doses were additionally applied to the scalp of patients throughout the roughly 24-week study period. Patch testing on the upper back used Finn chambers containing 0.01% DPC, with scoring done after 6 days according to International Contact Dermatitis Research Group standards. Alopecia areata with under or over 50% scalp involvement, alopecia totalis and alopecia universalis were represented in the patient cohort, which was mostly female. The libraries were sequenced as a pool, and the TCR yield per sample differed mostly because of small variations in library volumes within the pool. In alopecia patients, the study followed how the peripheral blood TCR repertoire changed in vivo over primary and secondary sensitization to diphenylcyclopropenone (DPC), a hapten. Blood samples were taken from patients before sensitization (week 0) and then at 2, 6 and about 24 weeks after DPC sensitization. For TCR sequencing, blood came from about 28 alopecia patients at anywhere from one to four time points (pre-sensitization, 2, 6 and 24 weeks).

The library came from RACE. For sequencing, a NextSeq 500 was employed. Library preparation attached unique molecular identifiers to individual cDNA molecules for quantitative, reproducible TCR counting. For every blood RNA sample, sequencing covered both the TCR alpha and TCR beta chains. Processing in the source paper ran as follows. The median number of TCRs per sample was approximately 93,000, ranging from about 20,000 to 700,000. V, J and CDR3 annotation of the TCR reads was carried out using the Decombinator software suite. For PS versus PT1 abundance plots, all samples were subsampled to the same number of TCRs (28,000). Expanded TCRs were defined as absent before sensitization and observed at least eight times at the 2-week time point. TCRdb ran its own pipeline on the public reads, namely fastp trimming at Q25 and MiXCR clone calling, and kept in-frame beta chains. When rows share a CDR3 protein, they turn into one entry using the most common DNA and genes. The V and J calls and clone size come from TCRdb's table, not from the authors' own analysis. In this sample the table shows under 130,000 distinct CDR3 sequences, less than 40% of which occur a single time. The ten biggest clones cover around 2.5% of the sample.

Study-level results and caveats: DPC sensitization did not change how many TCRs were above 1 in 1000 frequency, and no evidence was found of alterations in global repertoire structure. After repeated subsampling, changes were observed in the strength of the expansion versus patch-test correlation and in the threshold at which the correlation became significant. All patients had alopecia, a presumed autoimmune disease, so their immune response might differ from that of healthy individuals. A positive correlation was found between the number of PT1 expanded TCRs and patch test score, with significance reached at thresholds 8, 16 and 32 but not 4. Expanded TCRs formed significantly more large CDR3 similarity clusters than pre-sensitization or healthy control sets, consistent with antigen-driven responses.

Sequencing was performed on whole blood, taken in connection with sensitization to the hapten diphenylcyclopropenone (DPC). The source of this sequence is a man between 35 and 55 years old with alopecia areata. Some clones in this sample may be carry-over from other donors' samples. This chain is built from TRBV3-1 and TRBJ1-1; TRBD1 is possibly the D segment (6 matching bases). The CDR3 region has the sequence CASSQRGQTLNTEAFF. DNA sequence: TGTGCCAGCAGCCAACGGGGACAAACCCTGAACACTGAAGCTTTCTTT.